These T cell receptor beta chains were read from a single sample in a study of T cells in pancreatic ductal adenocarcinoma. Clones were read by immunoSEQ multiplex PCR, and TCRdb kept only the in-frame ones, dropping some. The data contain over 8,500 clones, roughly 67% of them seen just once; the ten biggest clones take up roughly 30%. Sequencing used pancreatic tumor tissue. These receptors were collected from a human donor with pancreatic ductal adenocarcinoma. Each CDR3 is given with its conserved first and last residue.

TRBV5-1	TRBJ2-1	CASSWGGGTGGNEQFF
TRBV5-6	TRBJ1-2	CASSPGITDGYTF
TRBV11-2	TRBJ2-1	CASSLEGHQTEQFF
TRBV9	TRBJ1-1	CASSPQAGLNTEAFF
TRBV2	TRBJ2-7	CASRTGAPPYEQYF
TRBV6-1	TRBJ1-5	CASSEGGGTQPQHF
TRBV6-6	TRBJ2-7	CATGRGRAYEQYF
TRBV14	TRBJ2-5	CASSQVAPYQETQYF
TRBV5-1	TRBJ1-1	CASSLAVNTEAFF
TRBV6-6	TRBJ1-2	CASTPRTSDYGYTF
TRBV10-3	TRBJ2-5	CAISEELAGPRGSQYF
TRBV10-2	TRBJ2-2	CASGGTGAITGELFF
TRBV30	TRBJ1-2	CAWSADGLGGYTF
TRBV19	TRBJ1-5	CASSIVTGRPQPQHF
TRBV7-3	TRBJ1-1	CASSYPDKRNTEAFF
TRBV10-1	TRBJ1-1	CASSGQRDTEAFF
TRBV6-1	TRBJ2-7	CASSTTGQTQYF
TRBV4-1	TRBJ2-1	CASSPLAGANNEQFF
TRBV4-1	TRBJ2-1	CASSRSRSSYNEQFF
TRBV6-1	TRBJ1-2	CASSLRPRDYGYTF
TRBV10-3	TRBJ1-5	CAISEPAQPQHF
TRBV4-1	TRBJ2-7	CASSPLAGRKLYEQYF
TRBV28	TRBJ2-7	CASSSLDRSTSYEQYF
TRBV2	TRBJ2-7	CASSQGYEQYF
TRBV7-6	TRBJ2-3	CASSPNGARTDTQYF
TRBV7-6	TRBJ1-1	CASSPRFSNTEAFF
TRBV11-2	TRBJ2-7	CASSLVSGLGSYEQYF
TRBV19	TRBJ1-2	CASSGYGYTF
TRBV5-6	TRBJ1-2	CASSLGSFRPDYGYTF
TRBV9	TRBJ2-4	CASSVGEAKNIQYF
TRBV5-5	TRBJ2-1	CASSLGRGTNNEQFF
TRBV7-9	TRBJ1-1	CASSLVGGAEAFF
TRBV7-9	TRBJ1-4	CASSWDSRQATNEKLFF
TRBV6-5	TRBJ2-5	CASSYSMRKETQYF
TRBV30	TRBJ1-5	CAWREEGTINQPQHF
TRBV6-1	TRBJ1-2	CASSEAGITNYGYTF
TRBV6-1	TRBJ2-1	CASPLADLTYNEQFF